Detailed here is one T cell receptor beta chain. Antigen specificity is unknown. From 5'RACE with constant-segment primers came TCR alpha and TCR beta cDNA libraries that carried sample barcodes and UMIs. TCRdb re-analysed the 5' RACE reads in MiXCR, keeping a single row per CDR3 protein. The top ten hold roughly 22% of the sample, which has 250,000 to 300,000 distinct CDR3 sequences, 8% to 9% seen once. Germline CDR1 reads DFQATT; CDR2 reads SNEGSKA (reference sequence). The CDR3 is 15 residues long. The V end lost 5 bases, the J end lost 0 bases, and 16 bases lay between the germline ends. The data were obtained in a study of T-cell memory formation after mild COVID-19. Across the whole study: For the most part, TCR clusters were specific to one donor. Overall study results and limits: CD4+ bias marked clones expanding day 15 to 37, unlike balanced contracting clones. Mainly in CM and EM were contracting CD4+ clones; CD8+ were in EMRA.

The genes are TRBV20-1 and TRBJ1-1, with D perhaps matching TRBD1 (5 bases). The sequenced material came from PBMCs or a T cell subset sorted from them (not recorded which). This TCR came from a man aged 18-30 years who had mild COVID-19 (a few samples of this study predate the infection). Cell type and time point are not known. In DNA form, the CDR3 reads TGCAGTGCTGACGCTAGCAGGGCGATGAACACTGAAGCTTTCTTT. Protein sequence: CSADASRAMNTEAFF.